These 32 T cell receptor beta chains share one sample of origin, sequenced in a study of preoperative IRX-2 immunotherapy in early breast cancer (dated by TCRdb to between 2019 and 2020). The library was produced with the immunoSEQ multiplex PCR assay. This is the immuneACCESS table as TCRdb keeps it, with only in-frame sequences that have V and J called. A part of the clones is gone; compared with another copy, unresolved V genes explain less than half, and the rest is unexplained. Recorded for this sample are some 42,000 clones; roughly four fifths of them occurred a single time. The ten largest make up approximately 1.5% of the sample. What the treatment or condition label conveys for this sample: preoperative locoregional IRX-2 cytokine immunotherapy. The input for sequencing was lymph node tissue, taken after IRX-2 immunotherapy. The origin of the receptors is a human donor with breast cancer.

The rearrangement links TRBV14 to TRBJ1-6, with no clear D. V lost 7 bases and J 9 bases, leaving 10 bases between the germline ends. Germline-derived CDR1 and CDR2 are SGHDN and FVKESK. The CDR3 sequence is 12 residues long. CDR3 residues: CASTKGGSPLHF. For the CDR3, the DNA is TGTGCCAGCACCAAGGGCGGTTCACCCCTCCACTTT.

This chain links TRBV1 with TRBJ1-6; the table's D call, TRBD1, has no DNA check behind it. TRBV1 is listed as a pseudogene. CDR3 length: 16 residues. CDR3 bases: TGCGCCAGCAGCCAAGGGACAGGGGGTCGAAATTCACCCCTCCACTTT. This translates into CASSQGTGGRNSPLHF.

V and J are TRBV10-2 and TRBJ1-1; TRBD1 agrees at 9 bases. The CDR3 covers 16 residues. V trimming: 6 bases; J trimming: 5 bases; junction bases outside the gene matches: 13. Germline CDR1 is WSHSY and CDR2 is SAAADI. The CDR3 region is CASSAGTGRGWTEAFF. Written as DNA, the CDR3 is TGCGCCAGCAGCGCCGGGACAGGGAGGGGTTGGACTGAAGCTTTCTTT.

The chain joins TRBV11-3 to TRBJ1-2; TRBD1 agrees at 9 bases. This CDR3 is built from 14 residues. Germline V gene lookup returns CDR1 SGHNT and CDR2 YENEEA. J gave up 2 bases and V 5 bases, and 3 bases lay outside the gene matches. CDR3 loop: CASSGTGRNYGYTF. The CDR3 coding sequence is TGTGCCAGCAGCGGGACAGGGAGGAACTATGGCTACACCTTC.

V gene TRBV6-8 combines with J gene TRBJ2-1; D is unclear. The CDR3 totals 14 residues. Germline CDR1 is MNHGY and CDR2 is SAAAGT. V dropped 0 bases and J dropped 6 bases, with 9 bases sitting between them. CDR3 DNA sequence: TGTGCCAGCAGTTACTCGTTCAGCCTCAATGAGCAGTTCTTC. Its protein is CASSYSFSLNEQFF.

In DNA, the CDR3 is TGCGCCAGCAGTGACGGACAGCAGAATGAAAAACTGTTTTTT. Its protein product is CASSDGQQNEKLFF. The chain is built from TRBV10-2 and TRBJ1-4, with D possibly matching TRBD1 (6 bases). Germline CDR1 is WSHSY and CDR2 is SAAADI. This CDR3 region has 14 residues. Trimming cost V 3 bases and J 5 bases, with 10 bases left between them.

J is TRBJ1-2 and V is TRBV6-8, with D perhaps matching TRBD1 (5 bases). Germline CDR1 reads MNHGY; CDR2 reads SAAAGT. CDR3 length: 13 amino acids. Trimming left V 6 bases short and J 8 bases short, with 16 bases between. This CDR3 is CASRPGRGEGYTF. CDR3 nucleotide sequence: TGTGCCAGCAGACCTGGGAGGGGCGAAGGCTACACCTTC.

V and J are TRBV6-8 and TRBJ1-2; the D gene is possibly TRBD1 (6 bases). The V end lost 6 bases, the J end lost 5 bases, and 16 bases lay between the germline ends. Germline V gene lookup returns CDR1 MNHGY and CDR2 SAAAGT. This CDR3 has 14 amino acids. CDR3 sequence reads: CASRRTATHYGYTF. CDR3 sequence (DNA): TGTGCCAGCAGACGGACAGCTACCCATTATGGCTACACCTTC.

J is TRBJ1-2 and V is TRBV6-7; the D is unclear. TRBV6-7 is reported as an ORF; its role is uncertain. V was shortened by 6 bases and J by 7 bases, with 9 bases between the two germline ends. The CDR3 runs 11 residues. CDR3 in amino acids: CASRFRAGYTF. CDR3 coding DNA: TGTGCCAGCAGGTTCAGAGCTGGCTACACCTTC.

CDR3 amino acids: CASSLERADSYEQYF. The CDR3 DNA follows: TGCGCCAGCAGCTTGGAGAGGGCAGACTCCTACGAGCAGTACTTC. This chain joins TRBV5-1 and TRBJ2-7; D is possibly TRBD2 (5 bases). There are 15 residues in the CDR3. V shed 0 bases and J shed 0 bases, with 10 bases lying between them. CDR1 is SGHRS and CDR2 is YFSETQ in the germline V gene.

CDR3: CASKGTGIGYEQYF. CDR3 nucleotides: TGTGCCAGCAAAGGGACAGGGATCGGGTACGAGCAGTACTTC. V gene TRBV6-8 combines with J gene TRBJ2-7; 9 nucleotides align to TRBD1. Germline-derived CDR1 and CDR2 are MNHGY and SAAAGT. After removal of 7 bases from V and 4 bases from J, the junction contained 8 bases not matched to a gene. CDR3 size: 14 residues.

The chain uses TRBV29-1 and TRBJ2-3; a possible D gene is TRBD1 (5 bases). V was pared by 5 bases and J by 4 bases, with 13 bases between. Per germline, CDR1 SQVTM and CDR2 ANQGSEA. The CDR3 contains 13 residues. For the CDR3, the DNA is TGCAGCGTTTGCAGGGTTTCGGCAGATACGCAGTATTTT. Protein product: CSVCRVSADTQYF.

V usage is TRBV6-8 and J usage is TRBJ2-3; the D gene is possibly TRBD1 (5 bases). Trimming cost V 2 bases and J 2 bases, with 8 bases left between them. CDR1 is MNHGY and CDR2 is SAAAGT in the germline V gene. CDR3 size: 14 residues. CDR3 amino acids: CASSYRGSTDTQYF. The DNA of the CDR3 is TGTGCCAGCAGTTACAGGGGATCCACAGATACGCAGTATTTT.

The J gene is TRBJ1-2, the V gene TRBV19, with 7 bases lining up with TRBD1. The CDR3 is 14 residues long. The trim removed 11 bases at V and 4 bases at J, leaving 13 bases unmatched. The germline V gene has CDR1 LNHDA and CDR2 SQIVND (reference sequence). CDR3 coding DNA: TGTGCCTCCAAGGGCGAGGGGGCAGCCTATGGCTACACCTTC. This gives the protein CASKGEGAAYGYTF.

The genes are TRBV19 and TRBJ1-1, with D uncertain. The length of the CDR3 is 13 residues. V lost 4 bases to trimming and J lost 3 bases, with 9 bases between them. Germline V gene data show CDR1 as LNHDA and CDR2 as SQIVND (reference sequence). The CDR3 here is CASSKVWDTEAFF. CDR3 DNA sequence: TGTGCCAGTAGTAAAGTATGGGACACTGAAGCTTTCTTT.

This CDR3 is CASSLWDRQETQYF. CDR3 sequence (DNA): TGTGCCAGCAGCTTGTGGGACAGACAAGAGACCCAGTACTTC. The chain links TRBV11-3 to TRBJ2-5; 7 positions match TRBD1. From germline, CDR1 is SGHNT and CDR2 YENEEA. CDR3 length equals 14 residues. With 3 bases clipped from V and 2 bases from J, the junction kept 3 bases outside the gene matches.

This rearrangement joins TRBV4-1 to TRBJ2-7, with 11 bases matching TRBD1. The CDR3 contains 18 residues. Germline V gene data show CDR1 as MGHRA and CDR2 as YSYEKL. Germline trimming cut 3 bases from V and 7 bases from J; bases unmatched to any gene: 17. As DNA, the CDR3 is TGCGCCAGCAGCCAGAGCTATTCCTATGGGACAGGGGGTGGGGAGCAGTACTTC. Protein sequence: CASSQSYSYGTGGGEQYF.

This rearrangement joins TRBV6-8 to TRBJ1-6, with D uncertain. The length of the CDR3 is 16 residues. Germline assignment: CDR1 MNHGY and CDR2 SAAAGT. The V gene lost 0 bases and the J gene lost 9 bases, with 15 bases spanning the gap. CDR3 coding DNA: TGTGCCAGCAGTTACTCGACAAGGGTTCTGGGTTCACCCCTCCACTTT. This translates into CASSYSTRVLGSPLHF.

The chain is built from TRBV7-6 and TRBJ1-1; 8 nucleotides align to TRBD1. Germline V gene lookup returns CDR1 SGHVS and CDR2 FNYEAQ. With V trimmed by 3 bases and J by 1 base, 7 bases remained unmatched. This CDR3 has 16 residues. CDR3 in amino acids: CASSLDRTGQNTEAFF. The CDR3 DNA is TGTGCCAGCAGCTTGGACCGGACAGGGCAGAACACTGAAGCTTTCTTT.

The rearrangement links TRBV5-1 to TRBJ2-1; the match to TRBD2 covers 15 bases. J lost 8 bases, V lost 2 bases, and 14 bases had no gene match. Germline loops: CDR1 SGHRS, CDR2 YFSETQ. There are 19 residues in the CDR3. The CDR3 protein is CASSFNPRTSGGDRHEQFF. The CDR3 DNA reads TGCGCCAGCAGCTTTAACCCTCGGACTAGCGGGGGGGACAGGCATGAGCAGTTCTTC.

The chain recombines TRBV10-3 with TRBJ1-6; 7 bases fit TRBD1. V was pared by 0 bases and J by 5 bases, with 13 bases of the junction left unmatched. CDR1 and CDR2 (germline): ENHRY, SYGVKD. The CDR3 contains 19 residues. The CDR3 DNA is TGTGCCATCAGTGAGTCGGTAGGAGGGCACAGGGGAAATAATTCACCCCTCCACTTT. As protein: CAISESVGGHRGNNSPLHF.

This chain connects TRBV6-7 to TRBJ2-1; 11 bases are a match to TRBD2. TRBV6-7 belongs to the ORF category, with a function that is uncertain. CDR3 length: 15 residues. J gave up 8 bases and V 4 bases, and 7 bases lay outside the gene matches. The CDR3 here is CASSSLAGGLDEQFF. DNA of the CDR3: TGTGCCAGCAGTTCCCTAGCGGGGGGCCTCGATGAGCAGTTCTTC.

The rearrangement links TRBV6-8 to TRBJ1-5; 9 bases map to TRBD1. Germline CDR1 reads MNHGY; CDR2 reads SAAAGT. CDR3 length: 15 amino acids. Losses at the gene ends were 5 bases for V and 1 base for J; bases not matched to a gene: 3. The CDR3 sequence: CASSRTGESNQPQHF. The DNA of the CDR3 is TGTGCCAGCAGTCGGACAGGGGAAAGCAATCAGCCCCAGCATTTT.

V usage is TRBV29-1 and J usage is TRBJ1-2; D may be TRBD1 (6 bases). Germline V CDR1 and CDR2: SQVTM, ANQGSEA. Trimming took 5 bases from V and 1 from J, leaving 14 bases between them. The CDR3 has 14 residues. CDR3 sequence (DNA): TGCAGCGTTCCCCGGGACACTGGTAACTATGGCTACACCTTC. This translates into CSVPRDTGNYGYTF.

CDR3 in DNA: TGTGCCAGCAGTTTAAGGGCAGGGTGGGACTACGAGCAGTACTTC. This encodes CASSLRAGWDYEQYF. The chain uses TRBV28 and TRBJ2-7, with D possibly matching TRBD1 (5 bases). This CDR3 is 15 amino acids long. Trimming removed 2 bases from V and 3 bases from J, with 14 bases in between. CDR1 MDHEN and CDR2 SYDVKM come from the germline V gene. The entire variable domain, with the rest obtained from reference TRBV28 and TRBJ2-7, is as follows: DVKVTQSSRYLVKRTGEKVFLECVQDMDHENMFWYRQDPGLGLRLIYFSYDVKMKEKGDIPEGYSVSREKKERFSLILESASTNQTSMYLCASSLRAGWDYEQYFGPGTRLTVT.

The rearrangement joins TRBV11-3 to TRBJ2-3; TRBD1 matches at 7 bases. The V gene's germline CDR1 is SGHNT and CDR2 YENEEA. Germline trimming cut 5 bases from V and 2 bases from J; bases unmatched to any gene: 4. There are 14 residues in the CDR3. Here the CDR3 reads CASSHRGVTDTQYF. CDR3 DNA: TGTGCCAGCAGCCACAGGGGTGTCACAGATACGCAGTATTTT. The full variable domain, rest sourced from reference TRBV11-3 and TRBJ2-3, is EAGVVQSPRYKIIEKKQPVAFWCNPISGHNTLYWYLQNLGQGPELLIRYENEEAVDDSQLPKDRFSAERLKGVDSTLKIQPAELGDSAVYLCASSHRGVTDTQYFGPGTRLTVL.

The chain carries TRBV10-2 and TRBJ2-7; TRBD2 might be the D (5 bases). The CDR3 is 14 residues long. The germline V gene encodes CDR1 WSHSY and CDR2 SAAADI. Trimming removed 4 bases from V and 7 bases from J, with 17 bases in between. The CDR3 DNA follows: TGCGCCAGCAGTGTCTCCCTCGGGGTAAGGGAGCAGTACTTC. Translation: CASSVSLGVREQYF.

This chain connects TRBV7-8 to TRBJ2-5; 11 nucleotides align to TRBD1. This CDR3 region has 13 residues. Germline trimming cut 5 bases from V and 4 bases from J; bases unmatched to any gene: 0. Germline CDR1 reads SGHVS; CDR2 reads FQNEAQ. The CDR3 DNA follows: TGTGCCAGCAGCGGGACAGGGGGAGAGACCCAGTACTTC. It specifies CASSGTGGETQYF. Together with reference TRBV7-8 and TRBJ2-5, the CDR3 gives the full variable domain: GAGVSQSPRYKVAKRGQDVALRCDPISGHVSLFWYQQALGQGPEFLTYFQNEAQLDKSGLPSDRFFAERPEGSVSTLKIQRTQQEDSAVYLCASSGTGGETQYFGPGTRLLVL.

In DNA form, the CDR3 reads TGTGCCAGCAGTGACTTTGTAGCAGGCTACCCCTATGGCTACACCTTC. It yields the protein CASSDFVAGYPYGYTF. V is TRBV6-8 and J is TRBJ1-2; D remains ambiguous. The CDR3 contains 16 residues. The germline V and J ends were trimmed by 5 bases and 4 bases, with 20 bases remaining between them. Per germline, CDR1 MNHGY and CDR2 SAAAGT.

The rearrangement links TRBV11-3 to TRBJ2-7, with D maybe TRBD1 (6 bases). Looked up from germline, CDR1 is SGHNT and CDR2 is YENEEA. V lost 8 bases to trimming and J lost 3 bases, with 17 bases between them. The CDR3 is 14 residues long. CDR3 nucleotide sequence: TGTGCCAGCTTCTGGACGCCAGGGGACTACGAGCAGTACTTC. Its protein product is CASFWTPGDYEQYF.

The chain carries TRBV6-8 and TRBJ1-2, with D maybe TRBD1 (6 bases). The germline V gene has CDR1 MNHGY and CDR2 SAAAGT. The germline V and J ends were trimmed by 8 bases and 4 bases, with 14 bases remaining between them. The CDR3 is 13 amino acids. Written as DNA, the CDR3 is TGTGCCAGCCGAAAACAGGGTAGCTATGGCTACACCTTC. It yields the protein CASRKQGSYGYTF.

Here the CDR3 reads CASEVKTSLDYNEQFF. The CDR3 region has the DNA TGTGCCAGCGAAGTTAAGACCTCTCTGGATTACAATGAGCAGTTCTTC. The chain has TRBV11-3 and TRBJ2-1; D call uncertain. The CDR3 is 16 amino acids. CDR1 is SGHNT, CDR2 YENEEA, per germline. Between the trimmed V and J ends, which lost 8 bases and 4 bases, there was a span of 21 bases. Complete variable domain (other parts from reference TRBV11-3 and TRBJ2-1): EAGVVQSPRYKIIEKKQPVAFWCNPISGHNTLYWYLQNLGQGPELLIRYENEEAVDDSQLPKDRFSAERLKGVDSTLKIQPAELGDSAVYLCASEVKTSLDYNEQFFGPGTRLTVL.